This T cell receptor (beta chain) was sequenced in a study of cytomegalovirus exposure and HLA in healthy donors. Points from the study as a whole: As confirmed in vitro, a few CMV-associated chains were specific for CMV antigens. The study labeled around 160 TCR beta chains cytomegalovirus-associated.

This clone was seen once. Its antigen remains unidentified. The length of the CDR3 is 16 residues. J gave up 5 bases and V 0 bases, and 8 bases lay outside the gene matches. The germline gives CDR1 LGHNA, CDR2 YSLEER. Some clones are missing from TCRdb's copy, which holds only in-frame ones; the method was immunoSEQ multiplex PCR. The sample has about 140,000 clones, 82% seen once. This receptor was taken from a man aged 25 to 40 in good health and CMV-seropositive. The chain couples TRBV4-3 to TRBJ2-3; 7 bases line up with TRBD2. The sequencing sample was made of PBMCs. In nucleotides, the CDR3 is TGCGCCAGCAGCCAAGATGGGTCGGGGGGAGGAGATACGCAGTATTTT. Its protein is CASSQDGSGGGDTQYF.